These 27 T cell receptor beta chains share one sample of origin, sequenced in a study of blood T cell repertoires in COVID-19. Clones were read by immunoSEQ multiplex PCR, and TCRdb kept only the in-frame ones, dropping some. Of approximately 73,000 clones in the sample, 85% to 90% were seen once. Source material: peripheral blood. Every receptor here comes from a man aged 80 or over with acute or convalescent COVID-19.

The genes are TRBV5-8 and TRBJ1-1; D call uncertain. The CDR3 spans 14 residues. Germline assignment: CDR1 SGHTS and CDR2 YDEGEE. The V gene lost 4 bases and the J gene lost 0 bases, with 10 bases spanning the gap. The CDR3 loop reads CASSPLAVNTEAFF. Written as DNA, the CDR3 is TGTGCCAGCAGCCCCTTGGCGGTGAACACTGAAGCTTTCTTT.

The chain combines TRBV19 with TRBJ1-2, with TRBD1 identical over 7 bases. CDR1 is LNHDA, CDR2 SQIVND, per germline (reference sequence). Trimming at V came to 4 bases and at J to 4 bases, leaving 12 bases not matched to a gene. The CDR3 has 16 amino acids. The CDR3 loop is CASSTYRTGGSYGYTF. In nucleotides, the CDR3 is TGTGCCAGTAGTACCTACCGGACAGGAGGCTCCTATGGCTACACCTTC.

As DNA, the CDR3 is TGTGCCAGCAGTTACTTGGGGGGGAAGTCCAACACTGAAGCTTTCTTT. It codes for CASSYLGGKSNTEAFF. The genes are TRBV6-6 and TRBJ1-1, with a weak D call TRBD1 (5 bases). The CDR3 length is 16 residues. Trimming cost V 1 base and J 2 bases, with 14 bases left between them. Germline V gene sequence: CDR1 MNHNY, CDR2 SVGAGI (reference sequence).

This sequence joins TRBV6-5 and TRBJ1-1, with unresolved D. Germline V gene lookup returns CDR1 MNHEY and CDR2 SVGAGI. Deletions cut 0 bases from V and 3 bases from J, with 5 bases between. The CDR3 has 13 residues. The CDR3 DNA is TGTGCCAGCAGTTACTCCCGGGACACTGAAGCTTTCTTT. This codes for CASSYSRDTEAFF.

The chain recombines TRBV28 with TRBJ1-2; tentatively, D is TRBD1 (6 bases). The length of the CDR3 is 12 residues. The V gene's germline CDR1 is MDHEN and CDR2 SYDVKM. The ends were cut back, 10 bases at V and 7 bases at J, with 16 bases in the middle. CDR3 bases: TGTGCCATTTCAACAGGGACGGGTGGCTACACCTTC. Its translation: CAISTGTGGYTF.

The chain carries TRBV11-2 and TRBJ1-1; a possible D gene is TRBD1 (5 bases). Per the germline V gene, CDR1 is SGHAT and CDR2 is FQNNGV. This CDR3 is 15 amino acids long. Trimming shortened V by 5 bases and J by 0 bases, and 13 bases separated the two germline ends. The CDR3 nucleotides are TGTGCCAGCAGCCCCAGGGTCCTCATGAACACTGAAGCTTTCTTT. This sequence encodes CASSPRVLMNTEAFF. The variable domain in full, completed from reference TRBV11-2 and TRBJ1-1, reads EAGVAQSPRYKIIEKRQSVAFWCNPISGHATLYWYQQILGQGPKLLIQFQNNGVVDDSQLPKDRFSAERLKGVDSTLKIQPAKLEDSAVYLCASSPRVLMNTEAFFGQGTRLTVV.

The chain joins TRBV29-1 to TRBJ1-2, with TRBD1 as a possible D gene (6 bases). The germline V and J ends were trimmed by 2 bases and 4 bases, with 14 bases remaining between them. The CDR3 consists of 14 residues. Germline V gene lookup returns CDR1 SQVTM and CDR2 ANQGSEA. The DNA of the CDR3 is TGCAGCGTTGAAACGGGGGGGCTAGGCTATGGCTACACCTTC. Its translation: CSVETGGLGYGYTF.

This clone appeared a single time. The chain joins TRBV11-2 to TRBJ2-7, with TRBD2 matching over 7 bases. The CDR3 has 19 amino acids. Germline CDR1 and CDR2: SGHAT and FQNNGV. Losses at the gene ends were 0 bases for V and 5 bases for J; bases not matched to a gene: 19. CDR3 loop: CASSLDSPISGRAGHEQYF. CDR3 bases: TGTGCCAGCAGCTTAGATTCCCCGATTAGCGGGCGGGCGGGACACGAGCAGTACTTC. Drawing the rest from reference TRBV11-2 and TRBJ2-7, the complete variable domain is EAGVAQSPRYKIIEKRQSVAFWCNPISGHATLYWYQQILGQGPKLLIQFQNNGVVDDSQLPKDRFSAERLKGVDSTLKIQPAKLEDSAVYLCASSLDSPISGRAGHEQYFGPGTRLTVT.

The gene calls are TRBV3-1 (or the pseudogene TRBV3-2) and TRBJ1-2; D perhaps matches TRBD1 (5 bases). The V end was cut by 1 base, the J end by 7 bases, with 13 bases between. The CDR3 has 14 residues. CDR1 LGHDT and CDR2 YNNKEL come from the germline V gene (reference sequence). CDR3 coding DNA: TGTGCCAGCAGCCAAGCCGAGGGGAGGAGTGGCTACACCTTC. It is translated as CASSQAEGRSGYTF.

A word on this clone: Other DNA sequences in this sample translate to the same CDR3. The chain is built from TRBV7-9 and TRBJ2-5; tentative D call: TRBD1 (5 bases). This CDR3 is 13 amino acids long. V lost 2 bases and J lost 2, with 6 bases in between. CDR1 SEHNR and CDR2 FQNEAQ come from the germline V gene (reference sequence). CDR3: CASSLPGQETQYF. The CDR3 nucleotides read TGTGCCAGCAGCTTACCAGGGCAAGAGACCCAGTACTTC.

This sequence joins TRBV28 and TRBJ2-1; D is ambiguous. Germline CDR1 MDHEN, CDR2 SYDVKM. The CDR3 consists of 12 residues. V lost 2 bases to trimming and J lost 10 bases, with 9 bases between them. In nucleotides, the CDR3 is TGTGCCAGCAGTTTAATCAACCAGGAGCAGTTCTTC. Protein: CASSLINQEQFF.

This clone was observed once. The CDR3 here is CASSYSGQGYGYTF. The CDR3 nucleotides are TGTGCCAGCAGTTACTCCGGACAGGGATATGGCTACACCTTC. This sequence joins TRBV6-2 or TRBV6-3 and TRBJ1-2, with 8 bases lining up with TRBD1. This CDR3 contains 14 residues. The V gene end was trimmed by 0 bases and the J gene end by 5 bases; junction bases not matched to a gene: 2. Germline assignment: CDR1 MNHEY and CDR2 SVGEGT.

The chain uses TRBV5-6 and TRBJ1-2; 12 nucleotides agree with TRBD1. CDR1 and CDR2 (germline): SGHDT, YYEEEE. The V segment lost 2 bases and the J segment 7 bases; nucleotides outside the gene matches: 6. This CDR3 has 15 residues. In nucleotides, the CDR3 is TGTGCCAGCAGCTTTGCCCCGGGACAGGGGGCTGGCTACACCTTC. This codes for CASSFAPGQGAGYTF.

The chain joins TRBV5-6 to TRBJ2-5; 7 nucleotides line up with TRBD2. The CDR3 is made up of 14 amino acids. Germline V CDR1 and CDR2: SGHDT, YYEEEE. V gave up 0 bases and J gave up 7 bases; unmatched junction bases: 6. CDR3 nucleotides: TGTGCCAGCAGCTTGGCGGCAGGGAGGGCGACCCAGTACTTC. Translated, it gives CASSLAAGRATQYF.

The chain joins TRBV13 to TRBJ2-3, with 8 bases that match TRBD2. The CDR3 contains 15 residues. Looked up from germline, CDR1 is PRHDT and CDR2 is FYEKMQ (reference sequence). The junction had 5 bases not matched to a gene; V was cut back by 3 bases and J by 3 bases. The CDR3 region is CASSLRLANTDTQYF. Written as DNA, the CDR3 is TGTGCCAGCAGCTTGAGACTAGCGAATACAGATACGCAGTATTTT.

This sequence joins TRBV4-2 and TRBJ2-1, with D maybe TRBD1 (6 bases). The CDR3 loop spans 14 amino acids. Germline V lookup: CDR1 LGHNA, CDR2 YNFKEQ. Trimming pared 0 bases from V and 8 bases from J, leaving 11 bases between. CDR3 in amino acids: CASSQETGQYEQFF. In DNA form, the CDR3 reads TGTGCCAGCAGCCAAGAAACAGGGCAGTATGAGCAGTTCTTC.

The rearrangement links TRBV6-6 to TRBJ1-3; perhaps TRBD1 as D (5 bases). Trimming stripped 5 bases from V and 2 bases from J, with 10 bases between. The germline CDR1 and CDR2 sequences are MNHNY and SVGAGI (reference sequence). The CDR3 runs 14 residues. Written as DNA, the CDR3 is TGTGCCAGCAGTACCGACAGAGCTGGAAACACCATATATTTT. This encodes CASSTDRAGNTIYF.

The CDR3 DNA reads as TGTGCCAGCAGCTTGGGAGGGCACGGAAACACCATATATTTT. Translation gives CASSLGGHGNTIYF. The V call is TRBV5-4, the J call TRBJ1-3; D is ambiguous. This CDR3 is 14 amino acids long. Germline values: CDR1 SGHNT, CDR2 YYREEE (reference sequence). The V and J ends lost 0 bases and 4 bases respectively, with 8 bases between them.

V is TRBV5-6 and J is TRBJ1-3, with TRBD1 matching over 9 bases. V lost 0 bases and J lost 0; bases outside the gene matches: 4. Germline V gene sequence: CDR1 SGHDT, CDR2 YYEEEE. This CDR3 is built from 17 residues. This CDR3 is CASSLGDRAISGNTIYF. As DNA, the CDR3 is TGTGCCAGCAGCTTGGGGGACAGGGCTATCTCTGGAAACACCATATATTTT.

This chain connects TRBV6-5 to TRBJ2-1; 7 bases align to TRBD2. The V and J ends lost 7 bases and 12 bases, in that order; junction bases with no gene match: 15. The CDR3 runs 14 residues. Germline V CDR1 and CDR2: MNHEY, SVGAGI. CDR3 residues: CASISGQASWGQFF. CDR3 in DNA: TGTGCCAGCATTAGCGGGCAGGCGTCATGGGGGCAGTTCTTC.

This chain uses TRBV7-9 with TRBJ1-2; possible D gene TRBD1, 5 bases. The ends were cut back, 5 bases at V and 8 bases at J, with 12 bases in the middle. This CDR3 spans 12 amino acids. Per germline, CDR1 SEHNR and CDR2 FQNEAQ (reference sequence). This CDR3 is CASSPPGVGYTF. The CDR3 coding sequence is TGTGCCAGCAGCCCCCCGGGGGTCGGCTACACCTTC.

The chain has TRBV23-1 and TRBJ2-1; 8 bases map to TRBD1. TRBV23-1 is identified as an open reading frame with a role that is uncertain. The CDR3 loop spans 14 amino acids. V gave up 5 bases and J gave up 7 bases; unmatched junction bases: 7. The CDR3, as DNA: TGCGCCAGCAGTACACAGGGGGAGATGAATGAGCAGTTCTTC. Residues: CASSTQGEMNEQFF.

The sample holds one count of this clone. CDR3 bases: TGTGCCAGCAGCTTAAGGGAGAGCTCCTACAATGAGCAGTTCTTC. Amino acid sequence: CASSLRESSYNEQFF. This chain links TRBV7-2 with TRBJ2-1; TRBD2 might be the D (5 bases). The CDR3 runs 15 residues. Germline loops: CDR1 SGHTA, CDR2 FQGNSA. The V end lost 2 bases, the J end lost 0 bases, and 8 bases lay between the germline ends.

This chain joins TRBV2 and TRBJ1-5; tentative D call: TRBD1 (5 bases). The CDR3 consists of 15 residues. CDR1 SNHLY and CDR2 FYNNEI come from the germline V gene. V was clipped by 2 bases and J by 3 bases, with 11 bases between them. The CDR3 nucleotides are TGTGCCAGCAGTGAACGCAGGGCCATCAATCAGCCCCAGCATTTT. Protein: CASSERRAINQPQHF.

The V and J genes are TRBV15 and TRBJ1-1, with 7 bases lining up with TRBD1. V was clipped by 3 bases and J by 7 bases; unmatched bases: 5. The germline V gene encodes CDR1 LNHNV and CDR2 YYDKDF (reference sequence). This CDR3 spans 13 amino acids. Here the CDR3 reads CATSSGDRIEAFF. Written as DNA, the CDR3 is TGTGCCACCAGCAGTGGGGACAGAATTGAAGCTTTCTTT.

The chain has TRBV27 and TRBJ2-5; D is possibly TRBD1 (5 bases). Germline values: CDR1 MNHEY, CDR2 SMNVEV (reference sequence). V shed 0 bases and J shed 5 bases, with 13 bases lying between them. The CDR3 is 15 residues long. The CDR3, as DNA: TGTGCCAGCAGTTTATCAGGGGCGGCTCGGGAGACCCAGTACTTC. This sequence encodes CASSLSGAARETQYF.

The chain employs TRBV27 and TRBJ1-4; possibly TRBD1 for D (5 bases). Germline assignment: CDR1 MNHEY and CDR2 SMNVEV (reference sequence). The CDR3 spans 15 residues. The V and J ends lost 6 bases and 0 bases respectively, with 11 bases between them. In nucleotides, the CDR3 is TGTGCCAGCAGGTCCGGGACTACAACTAATGAAAAACTGTTTTTT. Its translation is CASRSGTTTNEKLFF.